A single T cell receptor beta chain is shown here with its context. As yet, its antigen is unknown. The sample is drawn from a study of T cells in women clearing cervical HPV infection. On the study more broadly: Case blood was drawn a median roughly 150 days after lesion detection. Study conclusions and caveats: CIN3+ cases had significantly higher TCR repertoire richness than controls, but evenness did not differ.

Using immunoSEQ multiplex PCR, the repertoire was profiled, and TCRdb retains in-frame clones only, with some absent. The data show 40,000 to 55,000 clones, and the top ten clones hold approximately 0.98%. The specimen was blood buffy coat. The origin of this receptor is a woman between 18 and 70 years old with a cervical HPV16 infection that either progressed to CIN3+ or cleared (not recorded which).

CDR3 region: CASSPLAGGPGEQFF. The covered CDR3 bases are TGTGCCAGCAGTCCATTAGCGGGGGGGCCAGGTGAG. The V and J genes are TRBV28 and TRBJ2-1; 11 bases agree with TRBD2. The read ends 3 residues shy of where the CDR3 ends; the end is completed using the germline J gene. V was pared by 5 bases and J by 9 bases, with 9 bases of the junction left unmatched. Germline loops: CDR1 MDHEN, CDR2 SYDVKM. The CDR3 is 15 amino acids.